This entry lists 26 T cell receptor beta chains sequenced from one sample in a study of blood T cells in healthy people across ages. A second PCR of about 7 to 12 cycles used a sample-barcoded 5' primer and a J-beta primer mix. TCRdb passed the 5' RACE reads through MiXCR, listing each CDR3 protein once. The sample carries over a million distinct CDR3 sequences, 45% recorded once. Sequencing used blood. The receptors originated from a woman aged 55-75 years in good health.

CDR3 in amino acids: CASSPRDSGNSPLHF. CDR3 nucleotides: TGTGCCAGCTCACCACGTGACTCCGGTAATTCACCCCTCCACTTT. The rearrangement uses TRBV18 and TRBJ1-6, with D unclear. CDR3 size: 15 residues. Germline CDR1 is KGHSH and CDR2 is LQKENI. V dropped 1 base and J dropped 6 bases, with 10 bases sitting between them.

This clonotype was seen more than once but under ten times. The J gene is TRBJ2-7, the V gene TRBV10-2; D possibly matches TRBD1 or TRBD2 (6 bases each). CDR3 length: 14 amino acids. The V gene lost 6 bases and the J gene lost 2 bases, with 14 bases spanning the gap. The germline V gene has CDR1 WSHSY and CDR2 SAAADI. The CDR3 loop is CASREGVATYEQYF. DNA for the CDR3: TGCGCCAGCAGGGAGGGGGTGGCAACCTACGAGCAGTACTTC.

The chain is built from TRBV28 and TRBJ2-3; possibly TRBD2 for D (5 bases). V lost 0 bases, J lost 6 bases, and 10 bases lay in between. Germline V gene data show CDR1 as MDHEN and CDR2 as SYDVKM. The length of the CDR3 is 14 residues. CDR3 bases: TGTGCCAGCAGTTTATGGGAGGCGTTCGATACGCAGTATTTT. It codes for CASSLWEAFDTQYF.

J is TRBJ2-1 and V is TRBV5-1; a weak D match, TRBD2 (5 bases). Trimming left V 0 bases short and J 10 bases short, with 11 bases between. The CDR3 has 13 amino acids. Per germline, CDR1 SGHRS and CDR2 YFSETQ. CDR3: CASSLVREREQFF. The CDR3 nucleotides read TGCGCCAGCAGCTTGGTACGCGAGCGGGAGCAGTTCTTC.

This clonotype has more than one count but fewer than ten. Here the CDR3 reads CASSPYGGNQPQHF. The DNA for the CDR3 is TGTGCCAGCAGTCCTTATGGAGGCAATCAGCCCCAGCATTTT. The chain recombines TRBV6-5 with TRBJ1-5; D ambiguous. Trimming cost V 5 bases and J 2 bases, with 10 bases left between them. This CDR3 spans 14 amino acids. Germline V gene data show CDR1 as MNHEY and CDR2 as SVGAGI.

The V call is TRBV10-3, the J call TRBJ2-1; the match to TRBD2 covers 7 bases. CDR1 and CDR2 from the germline V gene are ENHRY and SYGVKD. After removal of 4 bases from V and 0 bases from J, the junction contained 9 bases not matched to a gene. The CDR3 contains 17 residues. This CDR3 reads CAISAVSGRSSYNEQFF. Written as DNA, the CDR3 is TGTGCCATCAGTGCAGTTTCCGGGAGGAGCTCCTACAATGAGCAGTTCTTC.

The chain has TRBV5-1 and TRBJ2-5, with D possibly TRBD2 on 5 matching bases. CDR1 SGHRS and CDR2 YFSETQ come from the germline V gene. This CDR3 region has 15 residues. The germline V and J ends were trimmed by 4 bases and 2 bases, with 15 bases remaining between them. The DNA for the CDR3 is TGCGCCAGCAGCCCCGTTGAGGGCAGGCAAGAGACCCAGTACTTC. Translation: CASSPVEGRQETQYF.

This clonotype was seen a handful of times. This chain joins TRBV29-1 and TRBJ2-5, with TRBD2 identical over 7 bases. The CDR3 has 14 residues. The V segment lost 4 bases and the J segment 4 bases; nucleotides outside the gene matches: 9. The germline V gene encodes CDR1 SQVTM and CDR2 ANQGSEA. The CDR3: CSVGRAGIRETQYF. In nucleotides, the CDR3 is TGCAGCGTTGGTCGAGCGGGAATTCGAGAGACCCAGTACTTC.

This clonotype was found a few times. The V gene is TRBV20-1, the J gene TRBJ2-5; TRBD2 matches at 9 bases. CDR3 size: 14 residues. Germline-derived CDR1 and CDR2 are DFQATT and SNEGSKA (reference sequence). J lost 13 bases, V lost 4 bases, and 16 bases had no gene match. For the CDR3, the DNA is TGCAGTGCTATTCCCGGGACTAGCAGCAAGGGATCGTACTTC. It is translated as CSAIPGTSSKGSYF.

This clonotype has a single count. The V and J genes are TRBV20-1 and TRBJ2-1; 7 bases are shared with TRBD1. V shed 5 bases and J 7 bases; nucleotides not matched to a gene: 11. Germline V gene data show CDR1 as DFQATT and CDR2 as SNEGSKA (reference sequence). CDR3 length equals 14 residues. The CDR3 protein is CSADTEDRINEQFF. CDR3 coding DNA: TGCAGTGCTGACACGGAGGACAGGATAAATGAGCAGTTCTTC.

The gene calls are TRBV6-5 and TRBJ2-1; D is ambiguous. V dropped 0 bases and J dropped 0 bases, with 9 bases sitting between them. The CDR3 is 16 amino acids. The germline gives CDR1 MNHEY, CDR2 SVGAGI. The DNA for the CDR3 is TGTGCCAGCAGTTACTCGGCGCCGAGCTCCTACAATGAGCAGTTCTTC. Translating gives CASSYSAPSSYNEQFF.

The V gene is TRBV20-1, the J gene TRBJ1-2; D might be TRBD1 (5 bases). The CDR3 runs 15 residues. V was cut by 6 bases and J by 8 bases, with 25 bases left in between. Germline values: CDR1 DFQATT, CDR2 SNEGSKA (reference sequence). CDR3: CSARRGTDYRRGYTF. DNA for the CDR3: TGCAGTGCCAGGCGGGGCACGGACTATCGGCGGGGCTACACCTTC.

This clonotype was recorded at least ten times. CDR3 region: CASRPGTGWQPQHF. CDR3 in DNA: TGTGCCAGCAGACCCGGGACCGGGTGGCAGCCCCAGCATTTT. The chain joins TRBV6-5 to TRBJ1-5; possibly TRBD1 for D (5 bases). Germline V CDR1 and CDR2: MNHEY, SVGAGI. The CDR3 runs to 14 residues. Trimming cost V 6 bases and J 7 bases, with 16 bases left between them.

This clonotype occurred a few times. In DNA, the CDR3 is TGTGCCAGCAGGTCCCTTTTGAGTGTTGGGGGGGCTCAGCAGTTCTTC. Translated: CASRSLLSVGGAQQFF. The rearrangement links TRBV13 to TRBJ2-1, with D perhaps TRBD2 (7 bases). The CDR3 loop spans 16 amino acids. Germline V gives CDR1 PRHDT, CDR2 FYEKMQ (reference sequence). V lost 6 bases and J 11 bases, leaving 26 bases between the germline ends.

The chain is built from TRBV9 and TRBJ2-1; weak D call: TRBD2 (5 bases). The V gene lost 0 bases and the J gene lost 5 bases, with 18 bases spanning the gap. Germline V lookup: CDR1 SGDLS, CDR2 YYNGEE. This CDR3 contains 17 residues. CDR3 loop: CASSVVVASQMNNEQFF. The CDR3 nucleotides are TGTGCCAGCAGCGTAGTAGTGGCTAGCCAGATGAACAATGAGCAGTTCTTC. Full variable domain (missing parts from reference TRBV9 and TRBJ2-1): DSGVTQTPKHLITATGQRVTLRCSPRSGDLSVYWYQQSLDQGLQFLIQYYNGEERAKGNILERFSAQQFPDLHSELNLSSLELGDSALYFCASSVVVASQMNNEQFFGPGTRLTVL.

This clonotype appeared a few times. The CDR3 sequence: CASSHKGLADYEQYF. CDR3 sequence (DNA): TGTGCCAGCAGTCACAAGGGTCTAGCGGACTACGAGCAGTACTTC. The chain links TRBV27 to TRBJ2-7, with 7 positions matching TRBD2. Germline V gene sequence: CDR1 MNHEY, CDR2 SMNVEV (reference sequence). The CDR3 totals 15 residues. V lost 5 bases to trimming and J lost 3 bases; unmatched junction nucleotides: 10.

V gene TRBV11-2 combines with J gene TRBJ2-1; 8 bases are shared with TRBD1. The CDR3 runs 16 residues. J gave up 7 bases and V 2 bases, and 10 bases lay outside the gene matches. Germline V CDR1 and CDR2: SGHAT, FQNNGV. CDR3 protein: CASSLYRDRSSNEQFF. For the CDR3, the DNA is TGTGCCAGCAGCTTATACCGGGACAGGTCTTCGAATGAGCAGTTCTTC.

In its sample, this clonotype was seen a few times. The CDR3 is CASNPGGRDYGYTF. The CDR3 nucleotides read TGTGCCAGCAATCCAGGGGGCCGAGACTATGGCTACACCTTC. The genes are TRBV6-5 and TRBJ1-2; 8 nucleotides align to TRBD1. The CDR3 is made up of 14 amino acids. The germline V gene encodes CDR1 MNHEY and CDR2 SVGAGI. Unmatched junction bases numbered 7, after V lost 7 bases and J lost 3 bases.

This clonotype was counted at least ten times. The J gene is TRBJ2-3, the V gene TRBV12-3 or TRBV12-4; no reliable D call. The ends were cut back, 6 bases at V and 6 bases at J, with 10 bases in the middle. The CDR3 has 12 amino acids. Here the CDR3 reads CASSFGVDTQYF. In nucleotides, the CDR3 is TGTGCCAGCAGCTTTGGGGTCGATACGCAGTATTTT.

This clonotype was detected only a few times. The chain combines TRBV29-1 with TRBJ1-2, with a possible D match to TRBD1 (6 bases). Germline CDR1 reads SQVTM; CDR2 reads ANQGSEA. The CDR3 consists of 13 residues. V was pared by 7 bases and J by 7 bases, with 19 bases between. CDR3 sequence reads: CSAGGGGLGGYTF. In nucleotides, the CDR3 is TGCAGCGCCGGGGGTGGGGGGCTTGGTGGCTACACCTTC.

To note about this clonotype: Mismatch with germline at one junction end may stem from a read error. CDR3 nucleotide sequence: TGTACCAGCAGCCACAGTAACTACGAGCAGTACTTC. Translation: CTSSHSNYEQYF. The V gene is TRBV5-6, the J gene TRBJ2-7; no clear D gene. From germline, CDR1 is SGHDT and CDR2 YYEEEE. This CDR3 has 12 residues.

This clonotype was recorded a few times. This chain connects TRBV2 to TRBJ2-5, with D possibly matching TRBD2 (6 bases). V lost 4 bases and J lost 5, with 20 bases in between. CDR3 length: 16 residues. CDR1 and CDR2 from the germline V gene are SNHLY and FYNNEI. This CDR3 reads CASSGLTRLGGETQYF. The CDR3 DNA reads as TGTGCCAGCAGTGGCCTTACTCGACTAGGCGGGGAGACCCAGTACTTC. Combining the CDR3 with reference TRBV2 and TRBJ2-5 gives the whole variable domain EPEVTQTPSHQVTQMGQEVILRCVPISNHLYFYWYRQILGQKVEFLVSFYNNEISEKSEIFDDQFSVERPDGSNFTLKIRSTKLEDSAMYFCASSGLTRLGGETQYFGPGTRLLVL.

In DNA form, the CDR3 reads TGTGCCAGCAGCCCAGGGACTAGCGGGAGGTTCGGCAATGAGCAGTTCTTC. Encoded protein: CASSPGTSGRFGNEQFF. V usage is TRBV11-2 and J usage is TRBJ2-1, with 15 bases fitting TRBD2. V trimming: 5 bases; J trimming: 6 bases; junction bases outside the gene matches: 8. The V gene's germline CDR1 is SGHAT and CDR2 FQNNGV. This CDR3 region has 17 residues.

The chain joins TRBV2 to TRBJ2-5; no definite D call. The end of the DNA is better explained by TRBJ2-7, so the J call may be wrong. Germline CDR1 reads SNHLY; CDR2 reads FYNNEI. The CDR3 sequence is 15 residues long. CDR3 sequence (DNA): TGTGCCAGTGTGCCTAACGAAGTTCCCTACTACGAGCAGTACTTC. Translated: CASVPNEVPYYEQYF.

For the CDR3, the DNA is TGCAGTGCTAGAGGGAGGAGCGGTACCTACGAGCAGTACTTC. Amino acid sequence: CSARGRSGTYEQYF. The rearrangement links TRBV20-1 to TRBJ2-7; the D gene is possibly TRBD2 (5 bases). Trimming removed 1 base at V and 2 bases at J, with 12 bases between. This CDR3 has 14 amino acids. The germline CDR1 and CDR2 sequences are DFQATT and SNEGSKA (reference sequence).

A note on this clonotype: One base away lies a much larger clone, so this may be a sequencing read error. The chain carries TRBV11-2 and TRBJ2-1; D unresolved. The CDR3 is 13 residues long. Per the germline V gene, CDR1 is SGHAT and CDR2 is FQNNGV. The CDR3 DNA is TGTGCCAACAGCTTTACCGAGAGCAATGAGCAGTTCTTC. Amino acid sequence: CANSFTESNEQFF.